These 30 T cell receptor beta chains share one sample of origin, sequenced in a study of beta chain features in type 1 diabetes. cDNA synthesis used the whole RNA isolate, giving expressed TCRB sequences. Sequencing used immunoSEQ multiplex PCR; TCRdb keeps in-frame clones, though not all of them. This sample yields 860,000 or so clones, of which about 17% are seen a single time; roughly 0.025% belongs to the top ten. The specimen sequenced was naive CD4+ T cells from blood. Receptors originate from a woman aged 18-29 years in good health.

This sequence joins TRBV28 and TRBJ2-3; 7 nucleotides line up with TRBD2. The CDR3 consists of 17 residues. The V segment lost 2 bases and the J segment 4 bases; nucleotides outside the gene matches: 12. Germline V gene data show CDR1 as MDHEN and CDR2 as SYDVKM. This chain's CDR3 is CASSLIGLAASSDTQYF. In DNA form, the CDR3 reads TGTGCCAGCAGTTTAATCGGGCTAGCGGCATCCTCAGATACGCAGTATTTT. The variable domain in full, completed from reference TRBV28 and TRBJ2-3, reads DVKVTQSSRYLVKRTGEKVFLECVQDMDHENMFWYRQDPGLGLRLIYFSYDVKMKEKGDIPEGYSVSREKKERFSLILESASTNQTSMYLCASSLIGLAASSDTQYFGPGTRLTVL.

This clone has just a few counts. The rearrangement joins TRBV4-3 to TRBJ2-5; 10 nucleotides line up with TRBD2. After removal of 0 bases from V and 5 bases from J, the junction contained 12 bases not matched to a gene. CDR1 LGHNA and CDR2 YSLEER come from the germline V gene. The CDR3 consists of 18 residues. CDR3 residues: CASSQDKGLLAGRETQYF. The CDR3 coding sequence is TGCGCCAGCAGCCAAGATAAAGGCTTACTAGCGGGGCGGGAGACCCAGTACTTC.

This chain connects TRBV7-9 to TRBJ2-7, with 7 bases aligning to TRBD1. Germline assignment: CDR1 SEHNR and CDR2 FQNEAQ (reference sequence). This CDR3 is built from 14 residues. J gave up 3 bases and V 1 base, and 3 bases lay outside the gene matches. The CDR3 sequence: CASSLGPGGYEQYF. As DNA, the CDR3 is TGTGCCAGCAGCTTAGGGCCAGGGGGCTACGAGCAGTACTTC.

This clone was observed a few times. The chain combines TRBV5-4 with TRBJ2-7; TRBD1 matches at 8 bases. Looked up from germline, CDR1 is SGHNT and CDR2 is YYREEE (reference sequence). Trimming cost V 0 bases and J 7 bases; bases outside gene matches: 6. There are 14 residues in the CDR3. CDR3 DNA sequence: TGTGCCAGCAGCTTGGGACAGGGGCAGCGGGAGCAGTACTTC. Residues: CASSLGQGQREQYF. Supplemented by reference TRBV5-4 and TRBJ2-7, the full variable domain reads ETGVTQSPTHLIKTRGQQVTLRCSSQSGHNTVSWYQQALGQGPQFIFQYYREEENGRGNFPPRFSGLQFPNYSSELNVNALELDDSALYLCASSLGQGQREQYFGPGTRLTVT.

The sample holds a few counts of this clone. This sequence joins TRBV25-1 and TRBJ2-3; D might be TRBD1 or TRBD2, each matching 5 bases. V was shortened by 4 bases and J by 2 bases, with 7 bases between the two germline ends. The CDR3 runs 13 residues. CDR1 is MGHDK, CDR2 SYGVNS, per germline. CDR3 in DNA: TGTGCCAGCAGTGTAGGGACCACAGATACGCAGTATTTT. It codes for CASSVGTTDTQYF.

This clone has more than one count but fewer than ten. Other nucleotide sequences in the sample specify the same CDR3. J is TRBJ2-7 and V is TRBV28; D unresolved. V was shortened by 5 bases and J by 4 bases, with 6 bases between the two germline ends. This CDR3 has 11 amino acids. Germline-derived CDR1 and CDR2 are MDHEN and SYDVKM. The CDR3 sequence is CASSGWYEQYF. CDR3 nucleotides: TGTGCCAGCAGTGGTTGGTACGAGCAGTACTTC.

This clone came up a few times. J is TRBJ2-5 and V is TRBV4-3; 11 nucleotides match TRBD2. The germline V gene has CDR1 LGHNA and CDR2 YSLEER. The CDR3 consists of 16 residues. J was trimmed by 11 bases and V by 0 bases; bases with no gene match: 11. The DNA of the CDR3 is TGCGCCAGCAGCCAAGAGGGAACTAGCGGGAGTCGTGAGCAGTACTTC. Translated, it gives CASSQEGTSGSREQYF.

This clone came up a few times. This sequence joins TRBV11-2 and TRBJ2-3, with D unresolved. Trimming stripped 2 bases from V and 5 bases from J, with 5 bases between. Germline CDR1 SGHAT, CDR2 FQNNGV. This CDR3 has 12 amino acids. The CDR3 DNA reads TGTGCCAGCAGCTTACTGGGAGATACGCAGTATTTT. Its protein product is CASSLLGDTQYF.

The chain has TRBV19 and TRBJ2-6, with D uncertain. Between the trimmed V and J ends, which lost 10 bases and 1 base, there was a span of 5 bases. CDR3 length equals 12 residues. Germline-derived CDR1 and CDR2 are LNHDA and SQIVND (reference sequence). The chain's CDR3 is CATISGANVLTF. The CDR3 DNA reads TGTGCCACCATATCTGGGGCCAACGTCCTGACTTTC.

The rearrangement links TRBV10-3 to TRBJ2-6; D possibly corresponds to TRBD1 (5 bases). Germline V gene data show CDR1 as ENHRY and CDR2 as SYGVKD. V lost 7 bases and J 0 bases, leaving 22 bases between the germline ends. The CDR3 sequence is 19 residues long. DNA of the CDR3: TGTGCCATCACCCCTGGGCCCGACAGATGGTTCTCTGGGGCCAACGTCCTGACTTTC. Its protein is CAITPGPDRWFSGANVLTF.

This clone has only a few counts. The chain employs TRBV27 and TRBJ2-1; the D gene is possibly TRBD2 (5 bases). CDR3 length equals 14 residues. The V gene's germline CDR1 is MNHEY and CDR2 SMNVEV (reference sequence). V lost 3 bases to trimming and J lost 2 bases, with 8 bases between them. CDR3 in DNA: TGTGCCAGCAGTTTTCGGGAAGCCTACAATGAGCAGTTCTTC. It specifies CASSFREAYNEQFF.

The rearrangement uses TRBV9 and TRBJ2-5; D gene unclear. With the DNA end fitting TRBJ2-7 better, the J assignment may be wrong. This CDR3 is built from 14 residues. From germline, CDR1 is SGDLS and CDR2 YYNGEE. The CDR3, as DNA: TGTGCCAGCAGCGCTACAGTTTTCGGATACGAGCAGTACTTC. Translating gives CASSATVFGYEQYF.

The rearrangement joins TRBV6-5 to TRBJ2-6; unclear D gene. The CDR3 runs to 15 residues. The germline CDR1 and CDR2 sequences are MNHEY and SVGAGI. The germline V and J ends were trimmed by 6 bases and 0 bases, with 9 bases remaining between them. The CDR3 coding sequence is TGTGCCAGCAGCCCCCTGGGCTCTGGGGCCAACGTCCTGACTTTC. Encoded protein: CASSPLGSGANVLTF.

Only a few counts were recorded for this clone. This chain connects TRBV29-1 to TRBJ2-3; no clear D gene. Trimming took 5 bases from V and 3 from J, leaving 6 bases between them. This CDR3 has 11 residues. The germline CDR1 and CDR2 sequences are SQVTM and ANQGSEA. CDR3 nucleotides: TGCAGCGTTCTTCAAACAGATACGCAGTATTTT. Its protein is CSVLQTDTQYF.

The J gene is TRBJ2-1, the V gene TRBV27, with 12 bases lining up with TRBD2. The CDR3 totals 14 residues. Losses at the gene ends were 6 bases for V and 8 bases for J; bases not matched to a gene: 5. Germline-derived CDR1 and CDR2 are MNHEY and SMNVEV (reference sequence). CDR3 amino acids: CASSRLAGADEQFF. The CDR3 nucleotides read TGTGCCAGCAGCCGACTAGCGGGAGCTGATGAGCAGTTCTTC.

The chain is built from TRBV7-2 and TRBJ2-3; the D call may be TRBD1 or TRBD2 (5 bases each). Germline V lookup: CDR1 SGHTA, CDR2 FQGNSA. The CDR3 has 16 amino acids. Deletions cut 5 bases from V and 0 bases from J, with 15 bases between. The CDR3 region is CASSPLGTRSTDTQYF. The DNA of the CDR3 is TGTGCCAGCAGCCCACTCGGGACCCGTAGCACAGATACGCAGTATTTT. The full variable domain, its missing parts supplied by reference TRBV7-2 and TRBJ2-3, is GAGVSQSPSNKVTEKGKDVELRCDPISGHTALYWYRQSLGQGLEFLIYFQGNSAPDKSGLPSDRFSAERTGGSVSTLTIQRTQQEDSAVYLCASSPLGTRSTDTQYFGPGTRLTVL.

J is TRBJ2-7 and V is TRBV28; D ambiguous. Germline V gene data show CDR1 as MDHEN and CDR2 as SYDVKM. The CDR3 is 10 amino acids. Trimming shortened V by 5 bases and J by 7 bases, and 6 bases separated the two germline ends. The chain's CDR3 is CASSRWEQYF. In DNA form, the CDR3 reads TGTGCCAGCAGTCGGTGGGAGCAGTACTTC.

The J gene is TRBJ2-1, the V gene TRBV2; D is perhaps TRBD2 (6 bases). The CDR3 is 14 amino acids. The germline V and J ends were trimmed by 6 bases and 0 bases, with 9 bases remaining between them. Germline CDR1 and CDR2: SNHLY and FYNNEI. CDR3 region: CASRVAASYNEQFF. Here the CDR3 DNA reads TGTGCCAGCAGGGTAGCGGCCTCCTACAATGAGCAGTTCTTC. Full variable domain (missing parts from reference TRBV2 and TRBJ2-1): EPEVTQTPSHQVTQMGQEVILRCVPISNHLYFYWYRQILGQKVEFLVSFYNNEISEKSEIFDDQFSVERPDGSNFTLKIRSTKLEDSAMYFCASRVAASYNEQFFGPGTRLTVL.

This sequence joins TRBV5-1 and TRBJ2-7; TRBD1 matches at 8 bases. CDR1 is SGHRS and CDR2 is YFSETQ in the germline V gene. With V trimmed by 0 bases and J by 4 bases, 6 bases remained unmatched. The CDR3 loop spans 15 amino acids. CDR3 coding DNA: TGCGCCAGCAGCTTGGAATTGCGGACAGGGTACGAGCAGTACTTC. Its translation: CASSLELRTGYEQYF.

V and J are TRBV11-2 and TRBJ1-1, with a possible D match to TRBD1 (6 bases). Trimming removed 6 bases from V and 6 bases from J, with 11 bases in between. Looked up from germline, CDR1 is SGHAT and CDR2 is FQNNGV. The CDR3 spans 12 residues. The CDR3: CASSAGVSEAFF. Written as DNA, the CDR3 is TGTGCCAGCAGTGCAGGGGTTTCTGAAGCTTTCTTT.

A remark on this clone: Germline and junction disagree at one end, which may indicate a read error. This chain links TRBV7-7 with TRBJ2-2, with 9 bases aligning to TRBD2. Germline lookup yields CDR1 SSHAT and CDR2 FNYEAQ (reference sequence). This CDR3 has 15 residues. CDR3 amino acids: CASSPTREGTGELFF. CDR3 sequence (DNA): TGTGCTAGCAGCCCTACGCGGGAGGGTACCGGGGAGCTGTTTTTT.

A note on this clone: Other DNA variants within this sample encode the same CDR3. The J gene is TRBJ1-1, the V gene TRBV27, with D possibly matching TRBD1 (6 bases). Trimming removed 4 bases at V and 1 base at J, with 10 bases between. Germline loops: CDR1 MNHEY, CDR2 SMNVEV (reference sequence). The CDR3 loop spans 14 amino acids. The CDR3 is CASSSRTANTEAFF. CDR3 in DNA: TGTGCCAGCAGTTCTCGGACAGCGAACACTGAAGCTTTCTTT.

The CDR3: CASSRDWETDTQYF. The CDR3 nucleotides are TGTGCCAGCAGCCGGGACTGGGAAACAGATACGCAGTATTTT. V gene TRBV5-6 combines with J gene TRBJ2-3; weak D call: TRBD2 (6 bases). V was clipped by 4 bases and J by 3 bases, with 12 bases between them. Looked up from germline, CDR1 is SGHDT and CDR2 is YYEEEE. CDR3 length: 14 residues.

This clone was seen a handful of times. The chain links TRBV7-2 to TRBJ2-2; D might be TRBD2 (6 bases). V lost 6 bases to trimming and J lost 4 bases, with 12 bases between them. Germline V gene lookup returns CDR1 SGHTA and CDR2 FQGNSA. This CDR3 is 14 amino acids long. CDR3 sequence reads: CASREGRGTGELFF. DNA for the CDR3: TGTGCCAGCAGGGAAGGGCGGGGCACCGGGGAGCTGTTTTTT.

This chain joins TRBV28 and TRBJ2-7, with a tentative D call TRBD2 (6 bases). V was pared by 3 bases and J by 6 bases, with 15 bases between. Germline loops: CDR1 MDHEN, CDR2 SYDVKM. The CDR3 sequence is 14 residues long. The CDR3 reads CASSFGGTAAEQYF. The CDR3 region has the DNA TGTGCCAGCAGTTTTGGCGGGACTGCAGCCGAGCAGTACTTC.

The chain combines TRBV9 with TRBJ2-3, with D tentatively TRBD1 (5 bases). Germline loops: CDR1 SGDLS, CDR2 YYNGEE. With 4 bases removed from V and 6 bases from J, the gap between germline ends came to 18 bases. The CDR3 loop spans 15 amino acids. CDR3 sequence reads: CASSTSRVLTDTQYF. Written as DNA, the CDR3 is TGTGCCAGCAGCACCTCCAGGGTACTAACTGATACGCAGTATTTT.

This clone occurred a few times. V gene TRBV7-9 combines with J gene TRBJ2-2; D is uncertain. Between the trimmed V and J ends, which lost 6 bases and 6 bases, there was a span of 20 bases. This CDR3 is built from 16 residues. The germline gives CDR1 SEHNR, CDR2 FQNEAQ (reference sequence). The CDR3 region has the DNA TGTGCCAGCAGACCCGGGCAACTCCAGGCCCCCGGGGAGCTGTTTTTT. Translation gives CASRPGQLQAPGELFF.

This clone appeared a few times. The chain employs TRBV9 and TRBJ2-3; D remains unclear. The CDR3 loop spans 15 amino acids. Trimming cost V 2 bases and J 5 bases, with 15 bases left between them. The germline V gene has CDR1 SGDLS and CDR2 YYNGEE. CDR3 amino acids: CASSVQSRTKDTQYF. As DNA, the CDR3 is TGTGCCAGCAGCGTCCAGAGCAGGACGAAAGATACGCAGTATTTT.

The CDR3 DNA reads TGTGCCAGCAGCGTAGATGGGTCCTACGAGCAGTACTTC. It is translated as CASSVDGSYEQYF. The chain employs TRBV9 and TRBJ2-7; D is undetermined. Germline V CDR1 and CDR2: SGDLS, YYNGEE. V shed 0 bases and J shed 1 base, with 5 bases lying between them. The length of the CDR3 is 13 residues.

This clone was detected only a few times. The chain joins TRBV4-3 to TRBJ2-7, with TRBD2 matching over 13 bases. V was pared by 2 bases and J by 3 bases, with 4 bases of the junction left unmatched. The germline V gene has CDR1 LGHNA and CDR2 YSLEER. This CDR3 has 16 residues. The DNA for the CDR3 is TGCGCCAGCAGCCAACAACTAGCGGGAGGGTTCTACGAGCAGTACTTC. As protein: CASSQQLAGGFYEQYF.